This TCR beta chain was obtained from a study of sequential checkpoint blockade in melanoma. Background on the study: Maintenance nivolumab came after either treatment sequence.

Treatment specified: randomized to nivolumab then ipilimumab (arm A) or the reverse (arm B). DNA-damaging chemotherapy had not been given to any patient beforehand. Study findings and constraints: Pretreatment TIL clonality tracked with response in the nivolumab-first arm.

On this clone itself: As yet, its antigen is unknown.

Germline CDR1 reads LNHDA; CDR2 reads SQIVND (reference sequence). V lost 3 bases, J lost 3 bases, and 14 bases lay in between. CDR3 length: 15 amino acids. Sequenced by immunoSEQ multiplex PCR; TCRdb stores in-frame clones only, minus some. The sample shows 7,500 to 8,500 clones, 23% of them seen only once. Source: tumor tissue (inferred from file names), taken from a patient given nivolumab and ipilimumab in sequence. The chain links TRBV19 to TRBJ2-5, with D perhaps matching TRBD2 (5 bases). The origin of this receptor is a human donor with melanoma. This chain's CDR3 is CASSIAGGLEETQYF. The CDR3 bases are TGTGCCAGTAGTATTGCGGGCGGCCTAGAAGAGACCCAGTACTTC.